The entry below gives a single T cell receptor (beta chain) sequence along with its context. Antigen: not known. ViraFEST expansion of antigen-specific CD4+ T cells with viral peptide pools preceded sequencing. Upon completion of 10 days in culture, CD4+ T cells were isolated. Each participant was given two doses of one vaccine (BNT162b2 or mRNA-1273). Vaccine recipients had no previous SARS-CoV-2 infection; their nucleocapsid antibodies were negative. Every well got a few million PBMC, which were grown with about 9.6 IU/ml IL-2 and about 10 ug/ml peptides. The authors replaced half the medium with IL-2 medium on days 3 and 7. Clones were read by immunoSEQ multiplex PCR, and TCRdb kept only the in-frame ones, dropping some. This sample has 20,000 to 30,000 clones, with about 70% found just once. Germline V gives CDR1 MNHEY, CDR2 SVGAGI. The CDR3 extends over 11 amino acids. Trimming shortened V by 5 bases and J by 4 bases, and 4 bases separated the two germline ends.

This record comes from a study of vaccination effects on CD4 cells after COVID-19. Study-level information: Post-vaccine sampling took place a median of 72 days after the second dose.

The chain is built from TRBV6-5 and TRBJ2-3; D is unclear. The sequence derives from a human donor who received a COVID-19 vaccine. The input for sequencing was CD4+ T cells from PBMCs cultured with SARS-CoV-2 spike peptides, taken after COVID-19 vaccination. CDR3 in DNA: TGTGCCAGCAGTCAGGCAGATACGCAGTATTTT. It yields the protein CASSQADTQYF.